This entry lists 30 T cell receptor beta chains sequenced from one sample in a study of blood T cell repertoires in COVID-19. Generated by immunoSEQ multiplex PCR, the TCRdb table keeps only in-frame clones and is missing some. This table has 190,000 or so clones, about 90% appearing once. Sequenced input: PBMCs or T cells enriched from blood (not recorded which). These receptor sequences come from a man younger than 45 who had recovered from COVID-19.

This chain links TRBV3-1 (or the pseudogene TRBV3-2) with TRBJ2-5, with D tentatively TRBD2 (5 bases). Germline V gene sequence: CDR1 LGHDT, CDR2 YNNKEL (reference sequence). CDR3 length: 17 amino acids. Deletions cut 1 base from V and 0 bases from J, with 15 bases between. The CDR3 DNA reads TGTGCCAGCAGCCAAGTCCCGGGGAACAGAAACCAAGAGACCCAGTACTTC. This gives the protein CASSQVPGNRNQETQYF.

The genes are TRBV19 and TRBJ2-7; the match to TRBD2 covers 8 bases. In germline, CDR1 is LNHDA, CDR2 SQIVND (reference sequence). The CDR3 covers 14 residues. J gave up 2 bases and V 6 bases, and 6 bases lay outside the gene matches. The CDR3 sequence: CASRTQAGAYEQYF. In DNA, the CDR3 is TGTGCCAGTAGGACCCAAGCGGGAGCCTACGAGCAGTACTTC.

The chain joins TRBV2 to TRBJ1-6; 7 bases agree with TRBD1. The CDR3 has 15 amino acids. The germline V gene encodes CDR1 SNHLY and CDR2 FYNNEI. The J segment lost 9 bases and the V segment lost 6 bases, leaving 11 bases of the junction unmatched. CDR3 sequence reads: CASSPTTGMSSPLHF. CDR3 nucleotide sequence: TGTGCCAGCAGCCCAACGACAGGGATGAGTTCACCCCTCCACTTT.

CDR3 DNA sequence: TGTGCCAGCAGCAATAGGGGTTCTGGAAACACCATATATTTT. It translates to CASSNRGSGNTIYF. This chain uses TRBV9 with TRBJ1-3; tentative D call: TRBD1 (5 bases). The CDR3 contains 14 residues. V dropped 4 bases and J dropped 1 base, with 9 bases sitting between them. The germline V gene encodes CDR1 SGDLS and CDR2 YYNGEE.

V usage is TRBV28 and J usage is TRBJ2-5; 7 nucleotides agree with TRBD1. From germline, CDR1 is MDHEN and CDR2 SYDVKM. J was trimmed by 5 bases and V by 7 bases; bases with no gene match: 7. CDR3 length: 13 residues. The CDR3 DNA follows: TGTGCCAGCAACACACAGGGGTACGAGACCCAGTACTTC. Translated: CASNTQGYETQYF.

In this sample, this clone turned up a few times. This chain connects TRBV25-1 to TRBJ2-5, with D unresolved. This CDR3 is 13 amino acids long. Germline V gene sequence: CDR1 MGHDK, CDR2 SYGVNS. V lost 4 bases and J lost 3, with 9 bases in between. CDR3 protein: CASSALGKETQYF. The CDR3 region has the DNA TGTGCCAGCAGTGCCCTAGGAAAAGAGACCCAGTACTTC. Together with reference TRBV25-1 and TRBJ2-5, the CDR3 gives the full variable domain: EADIYQTPRYLVIGTGKKITLECSQTMGHDKMYWYQQDPGMELHLIHYSYGVNSTEKGDLSSESTVSRIRTEHFPLTLESARPSHTSQYLCASSALGKETQYFGPGTRLLVL.

The gene calls are TRBV4-3 and TRBJ2-3; TRBD2 is a possible D gene (6 bases). The CDR3 runs to 15 residues. V was pared by 0 bases and J by 9 bases, with 16 bases between. The germline CDR1 and CDR2 sequences are LGHNA and YSLEER. The CDR3 DNA reads TGCGCCAGCAGCCAAGATCAAGTTGCTCGGGGGACGCAGTATTTT. As protein: CASSQDQVARGTQYF.

V usage is TRBV13 and J usage is TRBJ1-5; a possible D gene is TRBD1 (5 bases). Germline V gene sequence: CDR1 PRHDT, CDR2 FYEKMQ (reference sequence). V shed 0 bases and J shed 3 bases, with 6 bases lying between them. This CDR3 comprises 14 residues. In nucleotides, the CDR3 is TGTGCCAGCAGCTTAGGCAGGGACAATCAGCCCCAGCATTTT. Translation gives CASSLGRDNQPQHF.

This chain links TRBV30 with TRBJ2-3; 10 positions agree with TRBD2. This CDR3 has 15 residues. Unmatched junction bases numbered 8, after V lost 5 bases and J lost 3 bases. Per germline, CDR1 GTSNPN and CDR2 SVGIG (reference sequence). The CDR3 loop is CAWRSAAGGTDTQYF. The CDR3 DNA follows: TGTGCCTGGCGAAGCGCAGCGGGGGGGACAGATACGCAGTATTTT.

The chain links TRBV28 to TRBJ1-1, with TRBD1 matching 7 bases. This CDR3 has 14 amino acids. V lost 7 bases to trimming and J lost 8 bases; unmatched junction nucleotides: 13. Germline CDR1 and CDR2: MDHEN and SYDVKM. The DNA of the CDR3 is TGTGCCAGCATCAATAAAGACAGGGTGGAGGAAGCTTTCTTT. Amino acids: CASINKDRVEEAFF.

The genes are TRBV5-1 and TRBJ2-7; 7 bases agree with TRBD1. Germline V gives CDR1 SGHRS, CDR2 YFSETQ. The CDR3 runs to 14 residues. Trimming cost V 1 base and J 5 bases; bases outside gene matches: 6. Written as DNA, the CDR3 is TGCGCCAGCAGCTTGACAGGGGAACGGGACGAGCAGTACTTC. Protein product: CASSLTGERDEQYF.

V and J are TRBV5-4 and TRBJ2-7, with 9 positions matching TRBD1. V was clipped by 4 bases and J by 5 bases; unmatched bases: 7. Per the germline V gene, CDR1 is SGHNT and CDR2 is YYREEE (reference sequence). The CDR3 sequence is 14 residues long. CDR3 protein: CASSRDRGAHEQYF. CDR3 DNA: TGTGCCAGCAGCCGTGACAGGGGGGCCCACGAGCAGTACTTC.

This clone was detected only once. J is TRBJ1-6 and V is TRBV6-2 or TRBV6-3; 7 nucleotides align to TRBD1. The V gene end was trimmed by 5 bases and the J gene end by 6 bases; junction bases not matched to a gene: 10. Per germline, CDR1 MNHEY and CDR2 SVGEGT. The CDR3 length is 16 residues. CDR3: CASSDPQGYGNSPLHF. The CDR3 coding sequence is TGTGCCAGCAGTGACCCACAGGGGTATGGTAATTCACCCCTCCACTTT.

The CDR3 region has the DNA TGTGCCATCAGCTATACAGGTTTAAACACCATATATTTT. It specifies CAISYTGLNTIYF. This chain joins TRBV10-3 and TRBJ1-3, with a weak D call TRBD1 (5 bases). Germline V lookup: CDR1 ENHRY, CDR2 SYGVKD. The CDR3 consists of 13 residues. The germline V and J ends were trimmed by 6 bases and 6 bases, with 12 bases remaining between them.

The rearrangement links TRBV30 to TRBJ1-1, with 8 nucleotides matching TRBD1. Germline loops: CDR1 GTSNPN, CDR2 SVGIG (reference sequence). This CDR3 region has 14 residues. V trimming: 1 base; J trimming: 4 bases; junction bases outside the gene matches: 5. The CDR3 spells CAWSGDRGGTEAFF. In DNA, the CDR3 is TGTGCCTGGAGTGGAGACAGGGGTGGCACTGAAGCTTTCTTT.

This chain uses TRBV30 with TRBJ2-7; D unclear. V lost 1 base and J 2 bases, leaving 6 bases between the germline ends. The CDR3 has 12 residues. CDR1 is GTSNPN and CDR2 is SVGIG in the germline V gene (reference sequence). Written as DNA, the CDR3 is TGTGCCTGGAGTGCAGATGCCTACGAGCAGTACTTC. Its protein is CAWSADAYEQYF.

This sequence joins TRBV30 and TRBJ1-1, with D unresolved. Between the trimmed V and J ends, which lost 0 bases and 1 base, there was a span of 9 bases. The CDR3 has 14 residues. Looked up from germline, CDR1 is GTSNPN and CDR2 is SVGIG (reference sequence). Here the CDR3 reads CAWSVLRENTEAFF. Written as DNA, the CDR3 is TGTGCCTGGAGTGTACTGAGGGAGAACACTGAAGCTTTCTTT.

This sequence joins TRBV2 and TRBJ1-2; D might be TRBD1 (6 bases). Germline lookup yields CDR1 SNHLY and CDR2 FYNNEI. Trimming cost V 3 bases and J 8 bases, with 19 bases left between them. The CDR3 spans 15 residues. The CDR3 sequence is CASSDVSGATLGYTF. The CDR3 DNA reads as TGTGCCAGCAGTGACGTGTCAGGGGCCACTTTGGGCTACACCTTC. The variable domain in full, completed from reference TRBV2 and TRBJ1-2, reads EPEVTQTPSHQVTQMGQEVILRCVPISNHLYFYWYRQILGQKVEFLVSFYNNEISEKSEIFDDQFSVERPDGSNFTLKIRSTKLEDSAMYFCASSDVSGATLGYTFGSGTRLTVV.

J is TRBJ1-2 and V is TRBV19; 10 bases match TRBD1. CDR3 length: 13 residues. Germline V gene data show CDR1 as LNHDA and CDR2 as SQIVND (reference sequence). Losses at the gene ends were 6 bases for V and 12 bases for J; bases not matched to a gene: 10. The CDR3 nucleotides read TGTGCCAGTAGCCCGGACAGGGGGTCTCTCCACACCTTC. It codes for CASSPDRGSLHTF.

This clone was observed once. The rearrangement joins TRBV6-5 to TRBJ2-7, with a tentative D call TRBD2 (6 bases). The CDR3 spans 16 residues. V gave up 2 bases and J gave up 3 bases, with 17 bases separating them. The germline V gene encodes CDR1 MNHEY and CDR2 SVGAGI. DNA for the CDR3: TGTGCCAGCAGTTACCCCCTCGGGGGAGGCCTCTACGAGCAGTACTTC. It is translated as CASSYPLGGGLYEQYF.

V usage is TRBV19 and J usage is TRBJ2-7; the match to TRBD2 covers 12 bases. V shed 4 bases and J 5 bases; nucleotides not matched to a gene: 12. Germline CDR1 LNHDA, CDR2 SQIVND (reference sequence). The CDR3 runs 17 residues. The CDR3 spells CASSNPALAGGPHEQYF. The DNA of the CDR3 is TGTGCCAGTAGTAACCCGGCTCTAGCGGGAGGGCCCCACGAGCAGTACTTC.

The V gene is TRBV5-1, the J gene TRBJ2-3; D is unresolved. V was trimmed by 1 base and J by 1 base, leaving 13 bases between them. CDR3 length equals 16 residues. Germline V gives CDR1 SGHRS, CDR2 YFSETQ. CDR3 loop: CASSLLAPRGTDTQYF. CDR3 in DNA: TGCGCCAGCAGCTTGCTGGCCCCTCGGGGCACAGATACGCAGTATTTT.

This chain connects TRBV4-3 to TRBJ2-7; D is undetermined. The CDR3 is made up of 13 amino acids. The germline CDR1 and CDR2 sequences are LGHNA and YSLEER. The germline V and J ends were trimmed by 0 bases and 5 bases, with 8 bases remaining between them. The CDR3 DNA sequence: TGCGCCAGCAGCCAAGATCGGTCGAACGAGCAGTACTTC. Its translation: CASSQDRSNEQYF.

This clone was observed a handful of times. This chain connects TRBV4-2 to TRBJ2-7; unclear D gene. Between the trimmed V and J ends, which lost 0 bases and 2 bases, there was a span of 11 bases. The CDR3 consists of 15 residues. The germline CDR1 and CDR2 sequences are LGHNA and YNFKEQ. CDR3 DNA: TGTGCCAGCAGCCAAGAGCTTGGCAGTGCCTACGAGCAGTACTTC. Protein: CASSQELGSAYEQYF.

The chain employs TRBV30 and TRBJ2-7; TRBD1 matches 7 bases. There are 11 residues in the CDR3. Germline V gene data show CDR1 as GTSNPN and CDR2 as SVGIG (reference sequence). V was clipped by 3 bases and J by 7 bases; unmatched bases: 3. The CDR3 here is CAWRGGWEQYF. CDR3 nucleotides: TGTGCCTGGAGAGGGGGCTGGGAGCAGTACTTC.

The chain joins TRBV4-1 to TRBJ2-7, with D unresolved. The CDR3 runs 14 residues. Germline CDR1 MGHRA, CDR2 YSYEKL. Trimming shortened V by 0 bases and J by 0 bases, and 6 bases separated the two germline ends. In DNA, the CDR3 is TGCGCCAGCAGCCAAGATGAGTTCTCCTACGAGCAGTACTTC. It encodes CASSQDEFSYEQYF.

The chain employs TRBV21-1 and TRBJ1-2; the table's D gene call, TRBD1, was not cross checked with the DNA. TRBV21-1 is deemed a pseudogene. The CDR3 covers 15 residues. The CDR3 DNA reads TGTGCCAGCAGCAAAGCGCGGACAGGGAGTTATGGCTACACCTTC. Encoded protein: CASSKARTGSYGYTF.

The rearrangement joins TRBV19 to TRBJ1-5; possibly TRBD1 for D (5 bases). The CDR3 is made up of 16 amino acids. Germline CDR1 LNHDA, CDR2 SQIVND (reference sequence). V was shortened by 3 bases and J by 4 bases, with 16 bases between the two germline ends. CDR3 in DNA: TGTGCCAGTAGTATCCCAGGGAGGGGAGTTAATCAGCCCCAGCATTTT. Translation gives CASSIPGRGVNQPQHF.

The rearrangement links TRBV6-5 to TRBJ2-3, with D unresolved. The CDR3 extends over 14 amino acids. V was cut by 2 bases and J by 2 bases, with 8 bases left in between. Germline V gene lookup returns CDR1 MNHEY and CDR2 SVGAGI. DNA for the CDR3: TGTGCCAGCAGTTACGTTCCCTACACAGATACGCAGTATTTT. Its protein product is CASSYVPYTDTQYF.

The chain is built from TRBV18 and TRBJ1-5; 8 bases fit TRBD1. Germline V lookup: CDR1 KGHSH, CDR2 LQKENI. The CDR3 sequence is 14 residues long. V gave up 6 bases and J gave up 0 bases; unmatched junction bases: 1. Here the CDR3 DNA reads TGTGCCAGCTCTGGACAGGGTAGCAATCAGCCCCAGCATTTT. This codes for CASSGQGSNQPQHF.